These T cell receptor beta chains were read from a single sample in a study of blood T cell repertoires in COVID-19. Clones were sequenced by immunoSEQ multiplex PCR, and TCRdb holds only the in-frame ones, with some missing. The sample contains about 240,000 clones, around 87% of which appear only once. Sequenced sample: peripheral blood. These TCRs come from a woman between 65 and 79 years old with active or convalescent COVID-19. The CDR3 runs from the conserved cysteine through the conserved F or W. D genes are given only for firm matches. Clone size, where shown, is once, few, many, or a class for clones that have expanded.

J: TRBJ1-2
D: TRBD1
V: TRBV25-1
size: .
CDR3: CASSETGGAVYGYTF
DNA: TGTGCCAGCAGTGAAACAGGGGGCGCTGTCTATGGCTACACCTTC

J: TRBJ2-7
D: TRBD1
V: TRBV7-2
size: once
CDR3: CASSLGQGAYEQYF
DNA: TGTGCCAGCAGCTTAGGACAGGGAGCCTACGAGCAGTACTTC

J: TRBJ1-1
D: .
V: TRBV10-1
size: .
CDR3: CASSEFGGGYTEAFF
DNA: TGCGCCAGCAGTGAATTCGGGGGGGGATACACTGAAGCTTTCTTT

J: TRBJ1-4
D: .
V: TRBV3-1/TRBV3-2
size: .
CDR3: CASSPVSGVSLEKLFF
DNA: TGTGCCAGCAGCCCAGTTTCGGGTGTGTCCCTAGAAAAACTGTTTTTT

J: TRBJ1-1
D: .
V: TRBV19
size: .
CDR3: CASSIQGMGTEAFF
DNA: TGTGCCAGTAGTATACAGGGTATGGGGACTGAAGCTTTCTTT

J: TRBJ1-3
D: TRBD1
V: TRBV5-1
size: .
CDR3: CASSAVGTASGNTIYF
DNA: TGCGCCAGCAGCGCGGTCGGGACAGCCTCTGGAAACACCATATATTTT

J: TRBJ1-6
D: .
V: TRBV5-6
size: .
CDR3: CASSLATGTALHF
DNA: TGTGCCAGCAGCTTGGCTACGGGAACCGCCCTCCACTTT

J: TRBJ1-2
D: .
V: TRBV7-9
size: .
CDR3: CASSLAGVGRGYTF
DNA: TGTGCCAGCAGCTTAGCAGGCGTGGGCAGGGGCTACACCTTC

J: TRBJ1-1
D: TRBD1
V: TRBV19
size: .
CDR3: CASSSTGGAFF
DNA: TGTGCCAGTAGTAGTACAGGGGGAGCTTTCTTT

J: TRBJ1-2
D: TRBD1
V: TRBV7-2
size: .
CDR3: CASSEQGSAYGYTF
DNA: TGTGCCAGCTCCGAACAGGGGTCGGCCTATGGCTACACCTTC

J: TRBJ1-2
D: .
V: TRBV21-1
size: .
CDR3: CASSKAHGQSYGYTF
DNA: TGTGCCAGCAGCAAAGCGCATGGACAAAGCTATGGCTACACCTTC

J: TRBJ1-5
D: TRBD1
V: TRBV25-1
size: .
CDR3: CASCATGYQPQHF
DNA: TGTGCCAGCTGTGCGACAGGGTACCAGCCCCAGCATTTT

J: TRBJ1-3
D: TRBD1
V: TRBV28
size: .
CDR3: CASSWTGTSGNTIYF
DNA: TGTGCCAGCAGCTGGACAGGGACGTCTGGAAACACCATATATTTT

J: TRBJ1-3
D: .
V: TRBV5-1
size: .
CDR3: CASSLQGPTPSGNTIYF
DNA: TGCGCCAGCAGCTTACAGGGCCCCACTCCCTCTGGAAACACCATATATTTT

J: TRBJ2-3
D: .
V: TRBV3-1/TRBV3-2
size: once
CDR3: CASSPPQSTDTQYF
DNA: TGTGCCAGCAGCCCCCCCCAGAGCACAGATACGCAGTATTTT

J: TRBJ1-2
D: TRBD1
V: TRBV16
size: .
CDR3: CASSPGQVYDYTF
DNA: TGTGCCAGCAGCCCGGGACAGGTCTATGACTACACCTTC

J: TRBJ1-4
D: .
V: TRBV7-3
size: .
CDR3: CASSLTASGTLEKLFF
DNA: TGTGCCAGCAGCTTAACCGCGTCCGGGACACTCGAAAAACTGTTTTTT

J: TRBJ1-6
D: TRBD1
V: TRBV7-3
size: .
CDR3: CASSATGSESPLHF
DNA: TGTGCCAGCAGCGCGACAGGGAGTGAGTCACCCCTCCACTTT

J: TRBJ1-3
D: .
V: TRBV4-3
size: .
CDR3: CASSQDLPGSGNTIYF
DNA: TGCGCCAGCAGCCAAGATCTCCCGGGGAGTGGAAACACCATATATTTT

J: TRBJ1-2
D: .
V: TRBV3-1/TRBV3-2
size: .
CDR3: CASSQQGAVGGYTF
DNA: TGTGCCAGCAGCCAACAAGGGGCAGTAGGTGGCTACACCTTC

J: TRBJ2-7
D: TRBD1
V: TRBV5-1
size: once
CDR3: CASSLDRGSYEQYF
DNA: TGCGCCAGCAGCTTGGACAGGGGGAGCTACGAGCAGTACTTC

J: TRBJ2-1
D: .
V: TRBV2
size: .
CDR3: CASSISMGAEQFF
DNA: TGTGCCAGCAGTATATCCATGGGGGCTGAGCAGTTCTTC

J: TRBJ1-3
D: .
V: TRBV7-9
size: .
CDR3: CASSPTGSSGNTIYF
DNA: TGTGCCAGCAGCCCTACAGGGAGCTCTGGAAACACCATATATTTT

J: TRBJ1-2
D: .
V: TRBV6-5
size: .
CDR3: CASSYSAYGYTF
DNA: TGTGCCAGCAGTTACTCGGCCTATGGCTACACCTTC

J: TRBJ2-3
D: .
V: TRBV6-6
size: .
CDR3: CASTTTSTDTQYF
DNA: TGTGCCAGCACCACTACTAGCACAGATACGCAGTATTTT

J: TRBJ1-1
D: TRBD1
V: TRBV3-1/TRBV3-2
size: .
CDR3: CASSTGGGNTEAFF
DNA: TGTGCCAGCAGCACAGGGGGTGGGAACACTGAAGCTTTCTTT

J: TRBJ1-2
D: TRBD1
V: TRBV6-2/TRBV6-3
size: .
CDR3: CASSYSGQNYGYTF
DNA: TGTGCCAGCAGTTACTCGGGACAGAACTATGGCTACACCTTC

J: TRBJ1-2
D: .
V: TRBV2
size: .
CDR3: CAILRGDYGYTF
DNA: TGTGCCATACTCAGGGGAGACTATGGCTACACCTTC

J: TRBJ1-6
D: .
V: TRBV5-6
size: .
CDR3: CASSPGHSNSPLHF
DNA: TGTGCCAGCAGCCCGGGACACTCGAATTCACCCCTCCACTTT

J: TRBJ2-1
D: .
V: TRBV7-8
size: .
CDR3: CASSSGDYNEQFF
DNA: TGTGCCAGCAGCTCGGGGGATTACAATGAGCAGTTCTTC

J: TRBJ1-4
D: .
V: TRBV11-2
size: .
CDR3: CASSLRRTNEKLFF
DNA: TGTGCCAGCAGCTTAAGGAGAACTAATGAAAAACTGTTTTTT

J: TRBJ1-2
D: .
V: TRBV5-6
size: .
CDR3: CASSPRTSAYGYTF
DNA: TGTGCCAGCAGCCCGAGGACTTCGGCCTATGGCTACACCTTC

J: TRBJ1-5
D: TRBD1
V: TRBV5-4
size: .
CDR3: CASSLAGQVGNQPQHF
DNA: TGTGCCAGCAGCTTGGCCGGACAGGTTGGCAATCAGCCCCAGCATTTT

J: TRBJ1-3
D: .
V: TRBV6-5
size: .
CDR3: CASKQQASGNTIYF
DNA: TGTGCCAGCAAACAACAGGCATCTGGAAACACCATATATTTT